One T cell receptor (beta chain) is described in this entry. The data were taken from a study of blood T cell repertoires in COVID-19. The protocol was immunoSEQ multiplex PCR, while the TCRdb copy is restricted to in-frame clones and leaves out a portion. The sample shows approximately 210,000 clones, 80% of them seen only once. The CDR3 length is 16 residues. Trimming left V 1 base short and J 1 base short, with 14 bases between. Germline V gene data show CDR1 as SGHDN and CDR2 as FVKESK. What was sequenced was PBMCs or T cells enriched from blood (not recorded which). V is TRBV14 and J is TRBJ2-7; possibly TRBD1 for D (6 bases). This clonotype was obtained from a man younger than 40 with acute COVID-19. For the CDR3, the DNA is TGTGCCAGCAGCCAAGTATGGCCAGGGGCTTCCTACGAGCAGTACTTC. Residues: CASSQVWPGASYEQYF.